This T cell receptor (beta chain) was obtained from a study of molecular identifiers for immune sequencing clone quantification (dated by TCRdb to 2017 to 2018). Regarding the study in general: For a replicate experiment, RNA from around 20,000 or 100,000 naive CD8 T cells was divided into five aliquots, of which four were sequenced. This methods study used CD8 T cells to benchmark TCR RNA copy counting and molecular-identifier clustering-based TCR repertoire sequencing (MIDCIRS). General conclusions and limits of the study: In CMV-specific effector cells, clones with more than 20 RNA copies accounted for over 97% of molecules, whereas in naive cells such clones accounted for under 1%. Spiked-in Jurkat TCR RNA (around nine copies' worth), which is not part of the donor repertoire, was contained in the naive libraries. Even against a background of about a million naive CD8 T cells, spiked-in Jurkat TCR RNA amounting to a single cell's worth was reported to be detectable. Identical TCR molecules sharing a barcode could cause highly expanded clone sizes to be underestimated. Approximately 3.3 recovered TCR RNA copies per cell were obtained by modeling, versus approximately 9 by digital PCR, implying a capture efficiency of 30% to 35%. When barcode sub-clustering was omitted, TCR diversity was inflated by chimeric consensus sequences, with chimeras reaching as high as 47%.

Libraries of naive CD8 T cells were built from anywhere between roughly 19,000 and 1,000,000 sorted cells, with 10%, 30% or 50% of the purified RNA used. Naive CD8 T cells were FACS-sorted as CD8+CD4-CCR7+CD45RA+ on a BD FACSAria II into RLT Plus buffer. Detection sensitivity was tested by spiking Jurkat RNA equal to over 8 TCR copies' worth into samples containing roughly 19,000-1,100,000 naive CD8 T cells. CD8 T cells were enriched using RosetteSep CD8+ T Cell Enrichment Cocktail and Ficoll-Paque, and the enriched cells then underwent ACK red cell lysis. The library was prepared using PCR. Sequencing used an Illumina HiSeq 4000. Bulk TCR libraries were made following a previously described method, with the TCR primers given in Table S5. Purification of total RNA was performed with the Qiagen AllPrep DNA/RNA kit. Reads from multiple sequencing runs of the same library were pooled before analysis. The original pipeline was this. Reads were retained only if an exact TCR constant sequence was present, and the retained reads were trimmed to 150 nt and grouped according to their 12-nt molecular barcodes. Reads inside each barcode group were sub-clustered using a 15% Levenshtein threshold, and a quality-weighted consensus sequence was constructed for each RNA molecule. Non-functional sequences were filtered out, along with any lower-count sequence sitting one edit away from another sequence. Barcode sub-clusters with fewer than 20% of the maximum read count were removed, based on fitting two negative binomial distributions. The raw public reads went through TCRdb reprocessing: fastp at Q25, MiXCR clone calling, in-frame beta chains kept. Rows with a matching CDR3 protein are joined into one entry that keeps the most common DNA and genes. The authors' filters were not applied to this entry. The sample yields 250,000 to 350,000 distinct CDR3 sequences; about 22% were counted once. The ten largest make up approximately 0.84% of the sample.

This clonotype was detected many times. It lacks a known antigen. No quality values exist for individual bases; no much larger clone is one base distant. Material for sequencing was naive CD8+ T cells from blood, with Jurkat cell RNA spiked in. In the paper's terms, the cell subset or site label means: FACS-sorted CD8+CD4-CCR7+CD45RA+ naive T cells. The sequence was collected from a human donor in good health. Some libraries in this study had Jurkat cell RNA spiked in.

The CDR3 here reads CASSLAGFPYF. The sequenced DNA: TGCGCCAGCAGCTTGGCGGGGTTTCCGTATTTT. The rearrangement joined TRBV5-1 to TRBJ2-3, with TRBD2 as a weak D call on 5 bases. Counted from cysteine to phenylalanine, this CDR3 has 11 amino acids. Only the CDR3 DNA stays, 33 bases, in frame from base 1. Sequences SGHRS (CDR1) and YFSETQ (CDR2) are obtained from the germline V gene. V loses 0 bases of germline sequence and J loses 14 bases, and the interval between the two ends is 10 bases.